What follows is one TCR beta chain and its context. Its antigen is unknown. A much larger clonotype is one base distant, so this may be a read error. This entry is derived from a study of blood T cells in healthy people across ages. Study-level information: Template switching caught about one barcoded beta molecule for each two T cells.

Study-level findings and limits: Naive T cell percentage and TCR beta diversity correlated strongly.

V was cut by 5 bases and J by 9 bases, with 13 bases left in between. This CDR3 is 12 amino acids long. Russia was home to the donors, healthy Caucasian individuals aged about 6 to 90. Each of the donors had roughly 9.7 milliliters of peripheral blood drawn into EDTA-treated Vacutainer tubes. The authors ran a second PCR of 7 to 11 cycles using a sample-barcoded 5' primer and a J-beta primer mix. Each CDR3 protein is one row after TCRdb ran MiXCR on the 5' RACE reads. The data show more than 700,000 distinct CDR3 sequences, roughly 46% seen once. The sequence was collected from a man aged 80 or over in good health. The sequencing input was blood. The V call is TRBV12-3 or TRBV12-4, the J call TRBJ2-5; the D is unclear. CDR3 loop: CASSPLGWSQYF. The DNA for the CDR3 is TGTGCCAGCAGTCCTCTGGGGTGGTCCCAGTACTTC.